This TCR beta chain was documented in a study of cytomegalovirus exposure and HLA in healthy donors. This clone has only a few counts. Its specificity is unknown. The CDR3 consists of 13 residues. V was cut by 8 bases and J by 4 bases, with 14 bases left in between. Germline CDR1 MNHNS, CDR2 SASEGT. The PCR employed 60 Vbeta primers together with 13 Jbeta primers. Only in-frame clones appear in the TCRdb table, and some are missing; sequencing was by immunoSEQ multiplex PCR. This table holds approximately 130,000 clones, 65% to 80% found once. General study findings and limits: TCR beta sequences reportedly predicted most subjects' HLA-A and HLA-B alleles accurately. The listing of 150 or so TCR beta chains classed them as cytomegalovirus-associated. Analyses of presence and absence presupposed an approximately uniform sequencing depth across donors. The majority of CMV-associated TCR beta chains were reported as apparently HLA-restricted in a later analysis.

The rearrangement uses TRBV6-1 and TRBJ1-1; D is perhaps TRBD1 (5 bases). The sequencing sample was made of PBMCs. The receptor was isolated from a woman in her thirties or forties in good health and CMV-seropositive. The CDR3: CASEVAGLTEAFF. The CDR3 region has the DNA TGTGCCAGCGAAGTGGCGGGGCTCACTGAAGCTTTCTTT.